This TCR beta chain was found in a study of T cell responses to AZD1222 COVID-19 vaccine. The ends were cut back, 7 bases at V and 3 bases at J, with 14 bases in the middle. The CDR3 covers 14 residues. The germline V gene has CDR1 KGHDR and CDR2 SFDVKD. This clone turned up a few times. Assay used: immunoSEQ multiplex PCR; TCRdb lists only in-frame clones, some missing. The sample records around 100,000 clones, approximately 90% being singletons. V is TRBV24-1 and J is TRBJ2-5; D call uncertain. The sequence was collected from an adult in good health. Material: peripheral blood, obtained on day 0 of AZD1222 vaccination. Here the CDR3 reads CATSASNYKETQYF. CDR3 coding DNA: TGTGCCACCAGCGCCAGTAATTACAAAGAGACCCAGTACTTC.